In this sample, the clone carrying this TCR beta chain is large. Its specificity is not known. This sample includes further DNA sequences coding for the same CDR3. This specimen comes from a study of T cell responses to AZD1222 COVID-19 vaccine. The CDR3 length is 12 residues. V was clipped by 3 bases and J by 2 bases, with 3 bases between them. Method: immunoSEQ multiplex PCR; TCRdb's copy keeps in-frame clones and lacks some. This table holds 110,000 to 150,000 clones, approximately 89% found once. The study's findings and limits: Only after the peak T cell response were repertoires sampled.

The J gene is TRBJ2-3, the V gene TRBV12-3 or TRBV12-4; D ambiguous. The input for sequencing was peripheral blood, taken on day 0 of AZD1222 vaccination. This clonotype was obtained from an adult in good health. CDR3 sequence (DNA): TGTGCCAGCAGTTTCTCCACAGATACGCAGTATTTT. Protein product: CASSFSTDTQYF.